The 28 T cell receptor beta chains given below trace back to one sample, sequenced in a study of identical twins. From the 5' RACE reads, TCRdb called clonotypes with MiXCR, one entry per CDR3 protein. The sample lists 450,000 or so distinct CDR3 sequences; roughly 26% were seen once. The same data also went into a second study, on T cells expressing NK-cell markers.

Sequenced sample: CD4+ T cells sorted from blood. The source is a woman aged 18-29 years in good health.

J is TRBJ2-7 and V is TRBV5-1, with D possibly being TRBD2 (6 bases). There are 17 residues in the CDR3. Germline V lookup: CDR1 SGHRS, CDR2 YFSETQ. The V end was cut by 0 bases, the J end by 8 bases, with 24 bases between. Here the CDR3 reads CASSLAGSRVEAGKQYF. The CDR3 DNA sequence: TGCGCCAGCAGCTTGGCCGGGAGCAGGGTCGAGGCCGGCAAGCAGTACTTC.

This chain joins TRBV19 and TRBJ2-7; possibly TRBD2 for D (6 bases). V was pared by 4 bases and J by 3 bases, with 10 bases between. Per the germline V gene, CDR1 is LNHDA and CDR2 is SQIVND (reference sequence). The CDR3 is 13 amino acids. CDR3 DNA sequence: TGTGCCAGTAGTAAGGGAGGTGGCTACGAGCAGTACTTC. Encoded protein: CASSKGGGYEQYF.

This rearrangement joins TRBV29-1 to TRBJ2-3; D assignment may be TRBD1 or TRBD2 (5 bases each). V lost 8 bases to trimming and J lost 3 bases, with 12 bases between them. The CDR3 length is 12 residues. Germline V gives CDR1 SQVTM, CDR2 ANQGSEA. The CDR3, as DNA: TGCAGCTCGGGGCTCGGGACAGATACGCAGTATTTT. Protein sequence: CSSGLGTDTQYF.

The CDR3 coding sequence is TGTGCCAGCATGGGGGGAGTCTACGACTATGGCTACACCTTC. Its protein is CASMGGVYDYGYTF. V usage is TRBV2 and J usage is TRBJ1-2; TRBD1 might be the D (5 bases). The V and J ends lost 7 bases and 3 bases respectively, with 15 bases between them. CDR3 size: 14 residues. Germline CDR1 is SNHLY and CDR2 is FYNNEI. The entire variable domain, with the rest obtained from reference TRBV2 and TRBJ1-2, is as follows: EPEVTQTPSHQVTQMGQEVILRCVPISNHLYFYWYRQILGQKVEFLVSFYNNEISEKSEIFDDQFSVERPDGSNFTLKIRSTKLEDSAMYFCASMGGVYDYGYTFGSGTRLTVV.

The chain couples TRBV18 to TRBJ2-1; 8 bases fit TRBD2. The CDR3 length is 17 residues. The V gene end was trimmed by 0 bases and the J gene end by 0 bases; junction bases not matched to a gene: 4. CDR1 KGHSH and CDR2 LQKENI come from the germline V gene. CDR3 sequence (DNA): TGTGCCAGCTCACCACCTAGCGGGACGAGCTCCTACAATGAGCAGTTCTTC. It encodes CASSPPSGTSSYNEQFF. The full variable domain, completed using reference TRBV18 and TRBJ2-1, is NAGVMQNPRHLVRRRGQEARLRCSPMKGHSHVYWYRQLPEEGLKFMVYLQKENIIDESGMPKERFSAEFPKEGPSILRIQQVVRGDSAAYFCASSPPSGTSSYNEQFFGPGTRLTVL.

V usage is TRBV6-1 and J usage is TRBJ2-1; 9 bases line up with TRBD2. J was trimmed by 6 bases and V by 6 bases; bases with no gene match: 9. The CDR3 covers 15 residues. Germline-derived CDR1 and CDR2 are MNHNS and SASEGT. The chain's CDR3 is CASSPLAGSSNEQFF. CDR3 coding DNA: TGTGCCAGCAGCCCTCTAGCGGGAAGCTCCAATGAGCAGTTCTTC.

V is TRBV10-3 and J is TRBJ2-1; 8 positions agree with TRBD2. V lost 6 bases, J lost 4 bases, and 5 bases stayed unmatched. CDR3 length: 14 residues. CDR1 ENHRY and CDR2 SYGVKD come from the germline V gene. This chain's CDR3 is CAIRMTSDYNEQFF. In DNA form, the CDR3 reads TGTGCCATCAGGATGACTAGCGATTACAATGAGCAGTTCTTC.

This sequence joins TRBV14 and TRBJ2-2; TRBD2 matches 7 bases. The CDR3 sequence is 15 residues long. After removal of 7 bases from V and 3 bases from J, the junction contained 8 bases not matched to a gene. Germline V CDR1 and CDR2: SGHDN, FVKESK. CDR3 in DNA: TGTGCCAGCAAAAAGGCGGGAGCGCACACCGGGGAGCTGTTTTTT. This gives the protein CASKKAGAHTGELFF.

This clonotype occurred a few times. V gene TRBV29-1 combines with J gene TRBJ1-1, with D possibly being TRBD1 (5 bases). Germline CDR1 is SQVTM and CDR2 is ANQGSEA. The CDR3 contains 15 residues. V shed 4 bases and J shed 0 bases, with 15 bases lying between them. CDR3 sequence (DNA): TGCAGCGTTGGGAGCTCCGGGACGGTGAACACTGAAGCTTTCTTT. It specifies CSVGSSGTVNTEAFF. Full variable domain (outside the CDR3, taken from reference TRBV29-1 and TRBJ1-1): SAVISQKPSRDICQRGTSLTIQCQVDSQVTMMFWYRQQPGQSLTLIATANQGSEATYESGFVIDKFPISRPNLTFSTLTVSNMSPEDSSIYLCSVGSSGTVNTEAFFGQGTRLTVV.

This clonotype was seen a handful of times. V gene TRBV18 combines with J gene TRBJ2-7, with D maybe TRBD1 (6 bases). V was trimmed by 6 bases and J by 3 bases, leaving 15 bases between them. This CDR3 comprises 14 residues. The V gene's germline CDR1 is KGHSH and CDR2 LQKENI. The CDR3 DNA reads as TGTGCCAGCTCGTCCGGGACACCCTTCTACGAGCAGTACTTC. Its protein is CASSSGTPFYEQYF.

This chain links TRBV5-6 with TRBJ1-4; the D is unclear. This CDR3 is built from 15 residues. V gave up 4 bases and J gave up 0 bases, with 10 bases separating them. Looked up from germline, CDR1 is SGHDT and CDR2 is YYEEEE. CDR3 DNA: TGTGCCAGCAGCGGGCGGGTTGCAACTAATGAAAAACTGTTTTTT. It encodes CASSGRVATNEKLFF. The full variable domain, in which reference TRBV5-6 and TRBJ1-4 provide the parts outside the CDR3, is DAGVTQSPTHLIKTRGQQVTLRCSPKSGHDTVSWYQQALGQGPQFIFQYYEEEERQRGNFPDRFSGHQFPNYSSELNVNALLLGDSALYLCASSGRVATNEKLFFGSGTQLSVL.

The chain uses TRBV20-1 and TRBJ2-7; either TRBD1 or TRBD2 may fit D (6 bases each). Germline V gives CDR1 DFQATT, CDR2 SNEGSKA (reference sequence). CDR3 length: 13 residues. V was pared by 8 bases and J by 0 bases, with 14 bases between. CDR3 bases: TGCAGTATACAACAGGGAGGCTCCTACGAGCAGTACTTC. Translated: CSIQQGGSYEQYF.

This clonotype showed up just a few times. The J gene is TRBJ2-7, the V gene TRBV12-3 or TRBV12-4; D assignment may be TRBD1 or TRBD2 (5 bases each). V lost 7 bases to trimming and J lost 1 base, with 17 bases between them. This CDR3 region has 15 residues. The CDR3 DNA is TGTGCCAGCACCATGAGGGGTCGGGTTTCCTACGAGCAGTACTTC. Its protein product is CASTMRGRVSYEQYF.

The chain is built from TRBV20-1 and TRBJ2-1; the match to TRBD2 covers 8 bases. The CDR3 spans 13 residues. CDR1 is DFQATT and CDR2 is SNEGSKA in the germline V gene (reference sequence). J lost 6 bases, V lost 7 bases, and 8 bases had no gene match. CDR3 sequence: CSVTGLAANEQFF. CDR3 sequence (DNA): TGCAGTGTTACCGGACTAGCCGCCAATGAGCAGTTCTTC.

V gene TRBV12-5 combines with J gene TRBJ2-1; weak D call: TRBD2 (7 bases). Germline lookup yields CDR1 LGHNT and CDR2 FRNRAP. CDR3 size: 14 residues. V lost 11 bases, J lost 0 bases, and 14 bases lay in between. The DNA for the CDR3 is TGTGCTTCCGGGGGGCCGAGCTCCTACAATGAGCAGTTCTTC. Residues: CASGGPSSYNEQFF.

This clonotype was found a few times. The chain uses TRBV20-1 and TRBJ2-5; possible D gene TRBD2, 6 bases. Germline V gene data show CDR1 as DFQATT and CDR2 as SNEGSKA (reference sequence). The CDR3 spans 14 residues. V was pared by 5 bases and J by 4 bases, with 17 bases between. The CDR3 here is CSAGRDSTGETQYF. CDR3 coding DNA: TGCAGTGCTGGCCGGGACTCCACCGGAGAGACCCAGTACTTC.

The CDR3 spells CASSTRVLQTDTQYF. CDR3 in DNA: TGTGCCAGTAGTACCCGGGTGTTGCAAACAGATACGCAGTATTTT. This chain uses TRBV19 with TRBJ2-3; D is undetermined. Per germline, CDR1 LNHDA and CDR2 SQIVND (reference sequence). Trimming took off 4 bases at V and 3 bases at J, with 14 bases between the two ends. This CDR3 region has 15 residues.

The rearrangement links TRBV5-1 to TRBJ1-1, with D uncertain. The CDR3 is 13 residues long. Trimming cost V 7 bases and J 0 bases, with 10 bases left between them. Germline V lookup: CDR1 SGHRS, CDR2 YFSETQ. The CDR3 DNA reads TGCGCCAGCCGACCAATGGTGAACACTGAAGCTTTCTTT. It yields the protein CASRPMVNTEAFF. Using reference TRBV5-1 and TRBJ1-1 for the parts outside the CDR3, the full variable domain is KAGVTQTPRYLIKTRGQQVTLSCSPISGHRSVSWYQQTPGQGLQFLFEYFSETQRNKGNFPGRFSGRQFSNSRSEMNVSTLELGDSALYLCASRPMVNTEAFFGQGTRLTVV.

V and J are TRBV12-3 or TRBV12-4 and TRBJ2-5, with 7 positions matching TRBD2. The CDR3 is made up of 15 amino acids. Losses at the gene ends were 3 bases for V and 5 bases for J; bases not matched to a gene: 9. The CDR3 bases are TGTGCCAGCAGTTTCTCTCCCTTGGGGGGGGAGACCCAGTACTTC. As protein: CASSFSPLGGETQYF.

This clonotype was seen a handful of times. The V gene is TRBV5-1, the J gene TRBJ2-7, with D possibly TRBD2 on 6 matching bases. The length of the CDR3 is 15 residues. Germline V gene data show CDR1 as SGHRS and CDR2 as YFSETQ. With 4 bases removed from V and 3 bases from J, the gap between germline ends came to 17 bases. The CDR3 DNA follows: TGCGCCAGCAGCCCAGGTCGGGCGGGACTCTACGAGCAGTACTTC. This encodes CASSPGRAGLYEQYF. Complete variable domain (other parts from reference TRBV5-1 and TRBJ2-7): KAGVTQTPRYLIKTRGQQVTLSCSPISGHRSVSWYQQTPGQGLQFLFEYFSETQRNKGNFPGRFSGRQFSNSRSEMNVSTLELGDSALYLCASSPGRAGLYEQYFGPGTRLTVT.

The chain recombines TRBV5-5 with TRBJ2-2; 9 bases map to TRBD2. This CDR3 has 16 residues. Germline values: CDR1 SGHKS, CDR2 YYEKEE (reference sequence). V trimming: 7 bases; J trimming: 1 base; junction bases outside the gene matches: 8. CDR3 bases: TGTGCCAGCGCACTAAGCGGGGGGCGGAACACCGGGGAGCTGTTTTTT. This sequence encodes CASALSGGRNTGELFF.

The J gene is TRBJ2-5, the V gene TRBV12-3 or TRBV12-4; D is unclear. Trimming shortened V by 5 bases and J by 3 bases, and 13 bases separated the two germline ends. The CDR3 has 14 residues. The CDR3 protein is CASSPSLDEETQYF. DNA for the CDR3: TGTGCCAGCAGTCCGTCCTTGGATGAAGAGACCCAGTACTTC.

There are many counts of this clonotype. The CDR3 spells CASSVTGELFF. The CDR3 DNA reads TGTGCCAGCAGCGTAACCGGGGAGCTGTTTTTT. This rearrangement joins TRBV6-6 to TRBJ2-2; D is uncertain. The germline V gene encodes CDR1 MNHNY and CDR2 SVGAGI (reference sequence). Trimming left V 6 bases short and J 5 bases short, with 4 bases between. This CDR3 region has 11 residues.

The V call is TRBV4-3, the J call TRBJ2-7; 9 bases fit TRBD2. Germline loops: CDR1 LGHNA, CDR2 YSLEER. The trim removed 0 bases at V and 3 bases at J, leaving 6 bases unmatched. The CDR3 totals 16 residues. CDR3: CASSQDRAGGIYEQYF. The CDR3 DNA follows: TGCGCCAGCAGCCAAGATCGGGCGGGGGGGATCTACGAGCAGTACTTC.

This clonotype has just a few counts. The chain couples TRBV11-2 to TRBJ2-6; D is unclear. The CDR3 totals 14 residues. V lost 0 bases, J lost 5 bases, and 5 bases lay in between. Germline V CDR1 and CDR2: SGHAT, FQNNGV. CDR3 nucleotide sequence: TGTGCCAGCAGCTTAGATCTGTGGGCCAACGTCCTGACTTTC. The encoded protein is CASSLDLWANVLTF.

This clonotype has a handful of counts. At one boundary the junction diverges from the germline segment, which might be a read error. V usage is TRBV9 and J usage is TRBJ1-2; 8 bases are shared with TRBD1. In germline, CDR1 is SGDLS, CDR2 YYNGEE. This CDR3 is 14 amino acids long. This CDR3 is CASSAGGTNHGYTF. CDR3 DNA sequence: TGTGCCAGCAGCGCAGGGGGCACTAACCATGGCTACACCTTC.

V usage is TRBV20-1 and J usage is TRBJ1-4; D not resolved. The CDR3 has 14 amino acids. Germline CDR1 and CDR2: DFQATT and SNEGSKA (reference sequence). V gave up 6 bases and J gave up 3 bases, with 14 bases separating them. The CDR3 bases are TGCAGTGCCACCCCGGGGATAGCTAATGAAAAACTGTTTTTT. Encoded protein: CSATPGIANEKLFF.

This rearrangement joins TRBV29-1 to TRBJ1-1, with D possibly TRBD1 on 5 matching bases. The CDR3 has 15 amino acids. Germline CDR1 is SQVTM and CDR2 is ANQGSEA. Trimming removed 4 bases from V and 3 bases from J, with 18 bases in between. The CDR3 DNA is TGCAGCGTTGGAGGTTCGGGGGGAAAGTACACTGAAGCTTTCTTT. Protein: CSVGGSGGKYTEAFF.